This T cell receptor beta chain derives from a study of blood T cell repertoires in COVID-19. About the research overall: From the United States, Italy and Spain came samples of acute and convalescent COVID-19.

This clone was seen a single time. From germline, CDR1 is ENHRY and CDR2 SYGVKD. The V gene lost 3 bases and the J gene lost 6 bases, with 9 bases spanning the gap. The CDR3 has 13 amino acids. The protocol was immunoSEQ multiplex PCR, while the TCRdb copy is restricted to in-frame clones and leaves out a portion. Among fewer than 100,000 clones listed, roughly 87% were seen once. This sequence originates from a man in his forties or fifties with acute or convalescent COVID-19. The V and J genes are TRBV10-3 and TRBJ1-5; D is undetermined. The sequenced sample consisted of peripheral blood. CDR3 nucleotide sequence: TGTGCCATCAGTGACGGGTCGGGTCAGCCCCAGCATTTT. Translation gives CAISDGSGQPQHF.